Reported below is one T cell receptor beta chain. The antigen is unknown. CD4+ T cells that had been cultured provided DNA sequenced with the Oncomine TCR Beta short-read assay. In TCRdb, the PCR reads were re-called with MiXCR into one record per CDR3 protein. This table has some 11,000 distinct CDR3 sequences, 77% appearing once. The sample is drawn from a study of vaccination and CD4 T cells after COVID-19. Study context: There were six male and four female convalescents, and two of them were Hispanic.

Treatment of the sample: approximately 10-day PBMC culture with coronavirus spike peptide pools or control peptides (ViraFEST assay). The CDR3 runs to 13 residues. The germline V gene encodes CDR1 LNHNV and CDR2 YYDKDF (reference sequence). Trimming cost V 0 bases and J 4 bases, with 6 bases left between them. V usage is TRBV15 and J usage is TRBJ1-2, with unresolved D. The sequencing input was CD4+ T cells from blood, cultured in vitro. The sequence derives from a human donor who had recovered from COVID-19. CDR3 protein: CATSRDLSYGYTF. The CDR3 DNA is TGTGCCACCAGCAGAGATCTTTCCTATGGCTACACCTTC.